These 25 T cell receptor beta chains were sequenced from one sample in a study of cytotoxic CD8 clonotypes in ibrutinib-treated CLL (dated by TCRdb to 2020 to 2023). This specimen's time point label, per the study, means: about a year on ibrutinib. To prepare the library, the immunoSEQ multiplex PCR assay was applied. TCRdb took over this immuneACCESS table, retaining in-frame rearrangements with V and J assigned. Such tables are incomplete; in checked studies, under half of the missing clones stem from an unresolved V gene, and the remainder is unexplained. Within this sample are roughly 56,000 clones, with approximately 71% of them counted one time only. The top ten hold about 39% of the sample. Source: PBMCs, taken after 12 months of ibrutinib treatment. The origin of the receptors is a human donor with chronic lymphocytic leukemia.

Here the CDR3 reads CASSPDSGTQYF. Written as DNA, the CDR3 is TGTGCCAGCAGCCCTGATAGTGGGACCCAGTACTTC. The chain couples TRBV9 to TRBJ2-5; D is undetermined. CDR1 is SGDLS, CDR2 YYNGEE, per germline. The CDR3 sequence is 12 residues long. V was cut by 4 bases and J by 7 bases, with 11 bases left in between.

The chain carries TRBV10-3 and TRBJ1-4; no firm D call. CDR3 size: 15 residues. Germline V gene lookup returns CDR1 ENHRY and CDR2 SYGVKD. V shed 5 bases and J shed 3 bases, with 13 bases lying between them. CDR3 region: CAISNNGSPNEKLFF. Here the CDR3 DNA reads TGTGCCATCAGTAACAACGGGTCTCCTAATGAAAAACTGTTTTTT.

This clone was seen a handful of times. This sequence joins TRBV18 and TRBJ1-1, with 8 bases identical to TRBD1. V dropped 3 bases and J dropped 0; count of bases not matched to a gene: 6. The length of the CDR3 is 16 residues. The V gene's germline CDR1 is KGHSH and CDR2 LQKENI. DNA for the CDR3: TGTGCCAGCTCACCTTCAGGGGGCGCCGTGAACACTGAAGCTTTCTTT. Translating it yields CASSPSGGAVNTEAFF.

The V call is TRBV18, the J call TRBJ1-5, with 7 bases matching TRBD1. The CDR3 has 13 residues. Germline-derived CDR1 and CDR2 are KGHSH and LQKENI. The J segment lost 4 bases and the V segment lost 6 bases, leaving 3 bases of the junction unmatched. The CDR3 is CASSGDSNQPQHF. The CDR3 DNA reads as TGTGCCAGCTCCGGGGACAGTAATCAGCCCCAGCATTTT.

This clone was observed a few times. V is TRBV10-3 and J is TRBJ2-2; D perhaps matches TRBD1 (6 bases). V was cut by 6 bases and J by 2 bases, with 10 bases left in between. Germline CDR1 ENHRY, CDR2 SYGVKD. This CDR3 is 14 amino acids long. CDR3 residues: CAISGTPNTGELFF. CDR3 bases: TGTGCCATCAGCGGGACACCTAACACCGGGGAGCTGTTTTTT.

In its sample, this clone was seen once. The J gene is TRBJ2-3, the V gene TRBV5-4; D gene unclear. Trimming cost V 1 base and J 0 bases, with 12 bases left between them. The CDR3 covers 16 residues. Per germline, CDR1 SGHNT and CDR2 YYREEE (reference sequence). This CDR3 is CASSLSLTRSTDTQYF. CDR3 DNA: TGTGCCAGCAGCTTGTCACTTACACGTAGCACAGATACGCAGTATTTT.

The chain has TRBV29-1 and TRBJ2-1, with D perhaps matching TRBD1 (5 bases). The V gene's germline CDR1 is SQVTM and CDR2 ANQGSEA. This CDR3 is 13 amino acids long. Trimming took 4 bases from V and 3 from J, leaving 10 bases between them. Here the CDR3 DNA reads TGCAGCGTTGCCAGGCAGGGCTACAATGAGCAGTTCTTC. Its translation is CSVARQGYNEQFF.

J is TRBJ2-3 and V is TRBV10-3; 8 bases agree with TRBD2. Germline CDR1 is ENHRY and CDR2 is SYGVKD. The CDR3 has 15 amino acids. V gave up 3 bases and J gave up 1 base; unmatched junction bases: 3. The CDR3 nucleotides read TGTGCCATCAGTGATGGAGCGGGAGGCACAGATACGCAGTATTTT. Its protein is CAISDGAGGTDTQYF.

The chain couples TRBV28 to TRBJ2-7; 13 bases fit TRBD2. The CDR3 consists of 15 residues. Germline-derived CDR1 and CDR2 are MDHEN and SYDVKM. J gave up 3 bases and V 6 bases, and 5 bases lay outside the gene matches. CDR3 residues: CASSYGTSGNYEQYF. The CDR3 DNA is TGTGCCAGCAGCTACGGGACTAGCGGGAACTACGAGCAGTACTTC.

The chain couples TRBV2 to TRBJ2-5; no clear D gene. The CDR3 runs to 11 residues. Germline values: CDR1 SNHLY, CDR2 FYNNEI. The V end was cut by 7 bases, the J end by 5 bases, with 8 bases between. The chain's CDR3 is CASTKVETQYF. The CDR3 DNA is TGTGCCAGCACGAAGGTGGAGACCCAGTACTTC.

J is TRBJ2-1 and V is TRBV6-5, with 8 bases matching TRBD2. V trimming: 6 bases; J trimming: 7 bases; junction bases outside the gene matches: 11. The CDR3 loop spans 15 amino acids. Per germline, CDR1 MNHEY and CDR2 SVGAGI. The CDR3 loop reads CASRGTSLVRNEQFF. The CDR3 DNA follows: TGTGCCAGCAGGGGGACTAGTTTAGTCCGTAATGAGCAGTTCTTC.

The chain is built from TRBV7-6 and TRBJ2-7; possible D gene TRBD1, 6 bases. CDR1 and CDR2 (germline): SGHVS, FNYEAQ. Trimming stripped 5 bases from V and 6 bases from J, with 14 bases between. CDR3 length: 13 amino acids. This chain's CDR3 is CASSPPGQLEQYF. In DNA, the CDR3 is TGTGCCAGCAGCCCACCCGGACAGCTCGAGCAGTACTTC.

This rearrangement joins TRBV7-9 to TRBJ2-5; a weak D match, TRBD1 (5 bases). The germline V gene has CDR1 SEHNR and CDR2 FQNEAQ (reference sequence). The CDR3 has 15 amino acids. Trimming pared 5 bases from V and 5 bases from J, leaving 18 bases between. The CDR3 reads CASSPDRGLRETQYF. CDR3 coding DNA: TGTGCCAGCAGCCCAGACAGAGGCCTCCGGGAGACCCAGTACTTC.

This chain uses TRBV2 with TRBJ1-1; D not certain. CDR1 is SNHLY and CDR2 is FYNNEI in the germline V gene. V was clipped by 5 bases and J by 7 bases, with 14 bases between them. The length of the CDR3 is 13 residues. The CDR3 nucleotides are TGTGCCAGCAGTAGGGTCGGTCAGGTTGAAGCTTTCTTT. This encodes CASSRVGQVEAFF.

V usage is TRBV6-5 and J usage is TRBJ1-3; 7 positions agree with TRBD1. This CDR3 spans 14 amino acids. Trimming took 5 bases from V and 0 from J; bases not matched to a gene: 1. Germline CDR1 MNHEY, CDR2 SVGAGI. The CDR3 DNA sequence: TGTGCCAGCAGTAGGGGGCCCTCTGGAAACACCATATATTTT. Its translation: CASSRGPSGNTIYF.

The V call is TRBV5-3, the J call TRBJ2-3; D might be TRBD1 or TRBD2, each matching 5 bases. TRBV5-3 is flagged as an ORF with uncertain function. V was trimmed by 8 bases and J by 6 bases, leaving 10 bases between them. This CDR3 spans 11 amino acids. The CDR3 DNA sequence: TGTGCCAGCATCGGGGACGATACGCAGTATTTT. This translates into CASIGDDTQYF.

This chain links TRBV25-1 with TRBJ2-3, with 9 bases that match TRBD1. In germline, CDR1 is MGHDK, CDR2 SYGVNS. The J segment lost 0 bases and the V segment lost 8 bases, leaving 12 bases of the junction unmatched. There are 17 residues in the CDR3. CDR3 in DNA: TGTGCCAGCGGGCGACAGGGGGGCATAAGAAGCACAGATACGCAGTATTTT. Amino acid sequence: CASGRQGGIRSTDTQYF.

This clone was found many times. The J gene is TRBJ2-7, the V gene TRBV27, with D perhaps TRBD2 (5 bases). The CDR3 consists of 12 residues. V shed 6 bases and J shed 0 bases, with 6 bases lying between them. Germline assignment: CDR1 MNHEY and CDR2 SMNVEV (reference sequence). In DNA, the CDR3 is TGTGCCAGCAGCACTAGCTCCTACGAGCAGTACTTC. The encoded protein is CASSTSSYEQYF.

The chain uses TRBV7-9 and TRBJ2-3; no firm D call. The germline V gene encodes CDR1 SEHNR and CDR2 FQNEAQ (reference sequence). The CDR3 extends over 16 amino acids. V gave up 5 bases and J gave up 2 bases, with 17 bases separating them. This chain's CDR3 is CASSPPSAGYTDTQYF. The CDR3 DNA sequence: TGTGCCAGCAGCCCCCCCAGTGCTGGGTACACAGATACGCAGTATTTT.

The rearrangement joins TRBV2 to TRBJ2-5; TRBD1 matches at 9 bases. The J call may be in error: the DNA end matches TRBJ2-7 better. Per germline, CDR1 SNHLY and CDR2 FYNNEI. The CDR3 sequence is 15 residues long. In DNA, the CDR3 is TGTGCCAGCAGTGAAGAACCGGGACAGGGTTACGAGCAGTACTTC. Translating gives CASSEEPGQGYEQYF.

The chain links TRBV7-3 to TRBJ2-7; D is perhaps TRBD2 (6 bases). Per germline, CDR1 SGHTA and CDR2 FQGTGA. Trimming cost V 5 bases and J 5 bases, with 19 bases left between them. This CDR3 is built from 15 residues. CDR3 protein: CASSPHAGGLDEQYF. The CDR3 DNA reads TGTGCCAGCAGCCCACATGCTGGGGGGTTGGACGAGCAGTACTTC.

The V gene is TRBV11-2, the J gene TRBJ2-6; tentative D call: TRBD2 (5 bases). CDR1 SGHAT and CDR2 FQNNGV come from the germline V gene. The ends were cut back, 1 base at V and 7 bases at J, with 8 bases in the middle. The CDR3 runs to 14 residues. CDR3 DNA sequence: TGTGCCAGCAGCTTAGCGGGGAGCGCCAACGTCCTGACTTTC. Translating it yields CASSLAGSANVLTF. Full variable domain (rest looked up from reference TRBV11-2 and TRBJ2-6): EAGVAQSPRYKIIEKRQSVAFWCNPISGHATLYWYQQILGQGPKLLIQFQNNGVVDDSQLPKDRFSAERLKGVDSTLKIQPAKLEDSAVYLCASSLAGSANVLTFGAGSRLTVL.

This clone was recorded once. The rearrangement joins TRBV7-3 to TRBJ1-1; no firm D call. Trimming pared 2 bases from V and 1 base from J, leaving 5 bases between. CDR1 is SGHTA, CDR2 FQGTGA, per germline. This CDR3 is built from 13 residues. The CDR3 DNA sequence: TGTGCCAGCAGCTTATGGTGGAACACTGAAGCTTTCTTT. Amino acid sequence: CASSLWWNTEAFF.

The genes are TRBV6-5 and TRBJ2-1; D ambiguous. The CDR3 totals 15 residues. V lost 0 bases and J lost 1, with 7 bases in between. Germline V gives CDR1 MNHEY, CDR2 SVGAGI. The CDR3 coding sequence is TGTGCCAGCAGTTACTCCGCAGGATCCTACAATGAGCAGTTCTTC. Amino acid sequence: CASSYSAGSYNEQFF.

The J gene is TRBJ2-7, the V gene TRBV29-1, with D possibly matching TRBD1 (5 bases). The CDR3 sequence is 13 residues long. V was cut by 1 base and J by 5 bases, with 12 bases left in between. Per the germline V gene, CDR1 is SQVTM and CDR2 is ANQGSEA. CDR3 protein: CSVEVLAGHEQYF. The CDR3 DNA reads TGCAGCGTTGAAGTGTTGGCAGGGCACGAGCAGTACTTC.